This paragraph covers one T cell receptor beta chain sequence. The CDR3 sequence is 16 residues long. V was cut by 2 bases and J by 7 bases, with 16 bases left in between. Germline V gene lookup returns CDR1 SGHKS and CDR2 YYEKEE (reference sequence). These data come from a study of blood T cell repertoires in COVID-19. The protocol was immunoSEQ multiplex PCR, while the TCRdb copy is restricted to in-frame clones and leaves out a portion. The table lists some 180,000 clones, about nine tenths of them singletons. This receptor was identified in a man aged 40-55 years with acute or convalescent COVID-19. Sequenced: peripheral blood. This chain uses TRBV5-5 with TRBJ1-6; D might be TRBD1 (6 bases). Written as DNA, the CDR3 is TGTGCCAGCAGCTTATGGGGGCAGGTTGGGAATTCACCCCTCCACTTT. Its protein product is CASSLWGQVGNSPLHF.